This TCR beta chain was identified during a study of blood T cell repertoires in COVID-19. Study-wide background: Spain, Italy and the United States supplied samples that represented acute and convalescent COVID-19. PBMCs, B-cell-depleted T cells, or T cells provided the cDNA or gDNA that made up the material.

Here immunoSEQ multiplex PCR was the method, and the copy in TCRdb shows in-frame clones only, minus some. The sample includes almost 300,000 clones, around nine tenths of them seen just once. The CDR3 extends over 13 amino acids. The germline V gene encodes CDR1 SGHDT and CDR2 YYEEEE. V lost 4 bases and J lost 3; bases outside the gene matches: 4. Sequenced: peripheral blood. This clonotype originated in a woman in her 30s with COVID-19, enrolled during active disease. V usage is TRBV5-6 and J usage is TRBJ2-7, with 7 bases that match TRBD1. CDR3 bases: TGTGCCAGCAGCGGGGACAGCTACTACGAGCAGTACTTC. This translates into CASSGDSYYEQYF.